The sequence of this TCR beta chain was determined in a study of cytomegalovirus exposure and HLA in healthy donors (dated by TCRdb to about 2017). Regarding the study in general: An earlier analysis of about 530 of the donors reported 276 Gb of sequence data and approximately 120 million unique TCR beta sequences obtained from around 190 million T cells. To predict cytomegalovirus infection status, the study brought together high-throughput TCR immunosequencing, statistical association of individual TCRs with disease status, and machine learning. The number of donors typed differed by locus, with roughly 620-630 for A, B, C, DRB1 and DQB1, 522 for DQA1, 606 for DPA1, and around 430 for DPB1. An early release that covered several hundred HLA-typed donors contained around 330 gigabases of sequencing data and 75 million to 100 million unique TCR sequences. About five DR-DQ haplotypes were handled as single units for association and clustering because linkage in the cohort was strong. A later analysis re-examined previously published TCR beta repertoires from several hundred donors and added high-resolution HLA genotyping to investigate patterns of TCR occurrence. The study aimed to test whether signatures of past pathogen exposure could be identified by cataloging public T cell receptors. HLA typing covered class I and class II loci at four-digit resolution. Along with the roughly 710-subject first cohort, a separate validation cohort of 120 different subjects was used. Genome-wide SNP genotypes for about 60% of the roughly 700 donors were used in a later genetic analysis, which treated that subset as a discovery cohort. Donor age, sex, ethnicity and CMV serostatus were compiled together with the repertoire data. Using immunosequencing, the study profiled T cell repertoires from about 620 subjects and related those repertoires to cytomegalovirus serostatus. Among the roughly 400 genotyped donors, around 81% belonged to the genetic ancestry cluster associated with self-reported Caucasian donors. In the later analysis, no new phenotypic data were used to find candidate immune exposures; instead, reliance was placed on TCR beta sequences and their occurrence across donors. Across approximately 400 genotyped donors of the cohort, an average of approximately 220,000 unique TCR beta nucleotide sequences per donor were sequenced, and approximately 17% of those sequences were non-productive. In an earlier analysis of roughly 600 of the donors, high-throughput TCR beta sequencing was used to judge whether each TCR beta V gene segment behaved as functional or pseudogenic. All discovery cohort repertoires had been generated on a single sequencing platform. Broad study findings and their caveats: The only immune exposure information available for the cohort was CMV serostatus. Broadly in line with IMGT annotations, most TCR beta V segments showed up in productive rearrangements about 87% or about 30% of the time in an earlier analysis of around 550 of the donors. In a later analysis, HLA-associated TCR beta chains were found to be more clonally expanded and to have lower generation probabilities than equally common non-associated chains. Three of the identified cytomegalovirus-associated TCR beta chains were confirmed in vitro to be specific for cytomegalovirus antigens. The classifier was reported to diagnose cytomegalovirus status with high specificity and sensitivity in both the original cohort and the validation cohort. At a false discovery rate of 0.05, a later analysis linked 16,000 or so TCR beta sequences to specific HLA alleles. Only TCR beta chains were sequenced in this cohort, and the absence of alpha or paired-chain data limited detectable features. In a later genetic analysis, fewer N-insertions in productive TCRs were reported among donors in an Asian-associated ancestry cluster than the approximately 710-donor mean. In the study, roughly 160 TCR beta chains were listed as associated with cytomegalovirus. A later analysis found that most CMV-associated TCR beta chains appeared HLA-restricted, with HLA associations seemingly driven largely by CMV exposure. A further reported finding was that TCR beta sequences accurately predicted the HLA-A and HLA-B alleles for most subjects in the first cohort. Correlated functional status among segregating V segments might be attributable to linkage disequilibrium, but an unknown experimental factor could not be ruled out. In a later analysis, TCR association rates were found to vary across HLA loci, with the most associated TCRs seen for DRB1 alleles and the fewest for HLA-C alleles. According to a later analysis, parvovirus B19, influenza, CMV and Epstein-Barr virus appeared linked to several top co-occurrence clusters. Most TCR sequences were observed very rarely across donors, whereas some public TCRs were present in many individuals. When HLA alleles, especially DR and DQ, strongly co-occurred, TCR associations were difficult to assign to individual alleles. A later genetic analysis associated a missense DCLRE1C variant with V-gene and J-gene trimming of TCR beta chains, and an independent cohort replicated the association. The authors suggested that the approach could potentially be generalized to other disease states and immunological phenotypes. Presence/absence analyses assumed roughly uniform sequencing depth across donors, an assumption that may not hold. The 87-base-pair reads could not distinguish some IMGT-functional V segments, including TRBV6-2 and TRBV6-3, so those segments were excluded. Roughly 15 rarely observed V segments, including chromosome 9 orphons, were excluded from the earlier analysis of approximately 500 of the donors because counts were too low. A cluster of highly shared sequence variants was judged likely to represent a technical artifact of the sequencing pipeline. Because some donors lacked HLA typing at each locus, the association tests relied only on the typed subset.

The cohort comprised 550 to 700 healthy bone marrow donors. All cohort members were sampled while nominally healthy, although unrecorded immune exposures were likely present. The donor tested CMV seronegative, placing the donor among the 350 to 400 seronegative members of the cohort. A peripheral blood sample was provided by each donor, and peripheral blood mononuclear cells were used for TCR beta sequencing. Genomic DNA extraction from the blood cell samples was performed with the Qiagen DNeasy Blood Extraction Kit. Note on this clone: It has no known antigen specificity. Because the CDR3's place on the DNA is in doubt, the DNA is left out and the CDR3 is given as listed by TCRdb.

Including the terminal cysteine and phenylalanine, the CDR3 comprises 20 residues. CDR1 is given as SGHRS and CDR2 as YFSETQ, both from the germline V gene. Library creation used the immunoSEQ multiplex PCR assay. A mixture of 60 forward primers for TCR Vbeta segments and 13 reverse primers for TCR Jbeta segments was used in the multiplex PCR. Amplification of the CDR3 region of rearranged TCR beta genes was performed with a multiplex PCR assay on genomic DNA. The Illumina HiSeq System was used to sequence the amplified TCR beta libraries as 87-base-pair reads. On the study's bioinformatics: A later analysis tallied 80 million to 95 million unique TCR beta chains across the 666 repertoires, and some 10 million of those chains were shared by two or more donors. A nearest-neighbor algorithm error-corrected the raw reads and collapsed the reads into unique sequences, merging closely related sequences to remove PCR and sequencing errors. CDR3 sequences were aligned to IMGT reference sequences to assign V, D and J gene segments. Each retained sequence needed at least a six-nucleotide match to both a V gene segment and a J gene segment. Rearrangements were classified as productive when the CDR3 lacked stop codons and remained in frame with V and J, and all other rearrangements were classified as non-productive. Following IMGT convention, CDR3 was defined as the stretch from the second conserved V-encoded cysteine up to the conserved J-encoded phenylalanine. The earlier analysis of about 590 of the donors excluded sequences that lacked an unambiguous match to a single V gene segment. In an earlier analysis of 450 to 700 of the donors, V segments were called functional above 56.7% productive rearrangements and were called segregating when the between-donor standard deviation exceeded 5%. To diagnose cytomegalovirus status from the catalog of TCR beta chain sequences, a statistical classification framework was built. In a later analysis, TCR nucleotide sequences were compared against IMGT/GENE-DB human TR gene sequences so that V and J genes could be assigned. The TCRdist pipeline was used in a later analysis to assign CDR3 sequences and most-parsimonious VDJ recombination scenarios. In a later analysis, every TCR beta chain was defined by the combination of its CDR3 amino acid sequence and its V-gene family, and reads without a unique V-gene family were dropped. A later analysis removed over 500 highly shared, low-generation-probability nucleotide sequences to deal with suspected cross-contamination and a sequencing artifact. In a later analysis, a clonal expansion index for each public chain was calculated from normalized within-repertoire ranks of inferred template counts. Generation probabilities in a later analysis came from a VDJ recombination model fitted to out-of-frame rearrangements, and those results were checked against IGoR. Hypergeometric tests were used in a later analysis to score TCR-TCR, TCR-HLA and TCR-CMV co-occurrence, with a repertoire-size bias correction applied to the TCR pairs. False discovery rates were estimated in a later analysis by permuting HLA or CMV assignments 20 times. In a later analysis, co-occurring TCRs were grouped using DBSCAN, with TCRdist sequence similarity added in when clustering inside HLA-allele-positive subsets. Repertoires with fewer than 30,000 or more than 120,000 public chains were left out of co-occurrence clustering, as were a few repertoires with anomalous nucleotide sharing. Not all clones reach the TCRdb copy of this immuneACCESS table, which keeps in-frame sequences only. Checked studies attribute under half of the gap to unresolved V genes and leave the rest unexplained. V, J and clone size reflect that table, while D and trimming were determined from the DNA. For this sample there are roughly 170,000 clones; less than 90% appear just once. Around 1.6% of the sample lies in the top ten.

Sequenced material: PBMCs. The sequence came from a man in his forties or fifties in good health and CMV-seronegative. The V and J genes are TRBV5-1 and TRBJ2-5; the DNA was not used to check the table's D call, TRBD1. The CDR3 amino acid sequence is: CASSRSIRARDRTTKETQYF.